This T cell receptor (beta chain) derives from a study of T-cell reconstitution after alpha-beta-depleted transplantation in children. Unique molecular identifiers were built into the TCRbeta library. MiXCR, applied by TCRdb to the PCR reads, yields one record per CDR3 protein. The profile covers 200,000 to 250,000 distinct CDR3 sequences, with about 8.7% appearing a single time and 35% taken by the ten largest. At least ten counts were recorded for this clonotype. Antigen: not known. Overall study results and limits: Several hundred expanded graft clones reportedly gave rise to the alpha-beta T cells present about two months after transplant. T-cell counts and diversity at one year following transplant were attributed mainly to newly produced T cells. Diversity of TCRbeta at day 60 was high in some patients, arising from surviving recipient T cells and thymic progenitors.

The CDR3 has 20 amino acids. Germline lookup yields CDR1 SGHTA and CDR2 FQGTGA. The ends lost 2 bases at V and 0 bases at J; junction bases unmatched: 11. The chain joins TRBV7-3 to TRBJ2-1, with 12 bases matching TRBD2. The source of this sequence is a male patient between 2 and 15 years old who had a stem cell transplant for acute myeloid leukemia, so the T cells may come from the graft donor. The starting material was PBMCs, mostly from graft donor cells, obtained 360 days after TCRalphabeta/CD19-depleted stem cell transplant. This CDR3 is CASSLSGRTSGTSSYNEQFF. CDR3 coding DNA: TGTGCCAGCAGCTTATCGGGCCGGACTAGCGGGACCTCCTCCTACAATGAGCAGTTCTTC.